Sequencing of this T cell receptor beta chain was carried out in a study of patients and donors after allogeneic stem cell transplantation. The CDR3 consists of 13 residues. Trimming removed 6 bases from V and 3 bases from J, with 14 bases in between. Germline CDR1 is SQVTM and CDR2 is ANQGSEA. TCRdb reprocessed the RT-PCR reads via MiXCR and lists one record per CDR3 protein. This sample has roughly 150,000 distinct CDR3 sequences; 24% occur once, and the top ten carry roughly a quarter. Sequencing was performed on blood, either unsorted or a sorted T cell fraction (not recorded which). The chain employs TRBV29-1 and TRBJ1-2; D call uncertain. The source is a human donor who was either an allogeneic HSCT recipient or a stem cell or donor lymphocyte infusion donor (not recorded which). It is not recorded whose cells these are; they may come from a transplant donor. The CDR3 nucleotides are TGCAGCGTAGCATGGGAAGCCGACTATGGCTACACCTTC. Its translation: CSVAWEADYGYTF.